This T cell receptor beta chain was sequenced in a study of shared clonotypes between healthy human individuals. This clone was seen just once. This CDR3 comprises 14 residues. The V gene end was trimmed by 7 bases and the J gene end by 4 bases; junction bases not matched to a gene: 3. Germline V gene data show CDR1 as SNHLY and CDR2 as FYNNEI. Original methodology: For the immunoSEQ data, sequences were junction-only without quality scores, so filtering differed. The assay was immunoSEQ multiplex PCR, and TCRdb's table has in-frame clones only and misses some. Clonal size and the V and J genes are those of that table, whereas D and trimming came from the DNA. This sample carries around 430,000 clones, roughly 80% of them seen once, and the ten largest clones take roughly 13%.

The sample consisted of PBMCs. This receptor was obtained from a woman in her forties in good health. Some clones in this sample may be carry-over from other donors' samples. The chain recombines TRBV2 with TRBJ2-1; TRBD2 aligns across 11 bases. DNA of the CDR3: TGTGCCAGCACCAGACTAGCGGGGTACAATGAGCAGTTCTTC. It encodes CASTRLAGYNEQFF.